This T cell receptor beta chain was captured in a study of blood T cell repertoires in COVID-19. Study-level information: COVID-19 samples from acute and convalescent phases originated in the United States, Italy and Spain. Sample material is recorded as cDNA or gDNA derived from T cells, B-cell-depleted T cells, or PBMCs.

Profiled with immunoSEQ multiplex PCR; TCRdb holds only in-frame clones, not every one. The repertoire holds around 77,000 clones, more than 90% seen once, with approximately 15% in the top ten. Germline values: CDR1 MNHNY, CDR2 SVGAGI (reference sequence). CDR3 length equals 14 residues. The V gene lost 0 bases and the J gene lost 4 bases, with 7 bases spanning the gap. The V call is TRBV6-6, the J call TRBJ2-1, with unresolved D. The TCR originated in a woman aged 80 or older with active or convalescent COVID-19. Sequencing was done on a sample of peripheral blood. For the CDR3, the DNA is TGTGCCAGCAGTTACTCGAAACAGTACAATGAGCAGTTCTTC. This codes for CASSYSKQYNEQFF.